This entry lists 27 T cell receptor beta chains sequenced from one sample in a study of blood T cell repertoires in COVID-19. Libraries were prepared by immunoSEQ multiplex PCR; TCRdb keeps only in-frame clonotypes and omits some of them. The sample lists 90,000 to 120,000 clones, about 86% occurring once. Material: PBMCs or T cells enriched from blood (not recorded which). These receptors all come from a woman in her fifties or sixties who had recovered from COVID-19.

The chain combines TRBV4-1 with TRBJ2-1; D is ambiguous. Germline V CDR1 and CDR2: MGHRA, YSYEKL. This CDR3 contains 13 residues. Trimming took off 1 base at V and 6 bases at J, with 7 bases between the two ends. The CDR3 loop is CASSQAEFNEQFF. In DNA form, the CDR3 reads TGCGCCAGCAGCCAAGCCGAGTTCAATGAGCAGTTCTTC.

This clone was observed once. In DNA form, the CDR3 reads TGTGCCAGCAGCCCCTTCCCGGGACTAGCGGGAGATGAGCAGTTCTTC. It specifies CASSPFPGLAGDEQFF. The chain recombines TRBV14 with TRBJ2-1; TRBD2 aligns across 14 bases. CDR1 SGHDN and CDR2 FVKESK come from the germline V gene. This CDR3 contains 16 residues. V gave up 4 bases and J gave up 8 bases; unmatched junction bases: 7.

This chain connects TRBV10-3 to TRBJ2-3; tentatively, D is TRBD2 (6 bases). The CDR3 runs to 14 residues. The germline V gene encodes CDR1 ENHRY and CDR2 SYGVKD. V was pared by 11 bases and J by 6 bases, with 21 bases between. CDR3 residues: CAASLGEVEDTQYF. CDR3 in DNA: TGTGCCGCCTCTTTAGGGGAGGTTGAGGATACGCAGTATTTT.

The CDR3 region has the DNA TGCGCCAGCAGCCAGCCTCTGCTAGCGGGAGGGCGGTACAATGAGCAGTTCTTC. Its translation is CASSQPLLAGGRYNEQFF. The V gene is TRBV4-1, the J gene TRBJ2-1, with 12 bases fitting TRBD2. This CDR3 has 18 residues. With V trimmed by 3 bases and J by 4 bases, 10 bases remained unmatched. CDR1 is MGHRA, CDR2 YSYEKL, per germline.

This chain uses TRBV5-4 with TRBJ1-1; 7 nucleotides align to TRBD1. Germline assignment: CDR1 SGHNT and CDR2 YYREEE (reference sequence). The ends lost 4 bases at V and 2 bases at J; junction bases unmatched: 8. The CDR3 is made up of 15 amino acids. As DNA, the CDR3 is TGTGCCAGCAGCGTTAAACAGGGGTTTAACACTGAAGCTTTCTTT. This sequence encodes CASSVKQGFNTEAFF. Full variable domain (missing parts from reference TRBV5-4 and TRBJ1-1): ETGVTQSPTHLIKTRGQQVTLRCSSQSGHNTVSWYQQALGQGPQFIFQYYREEENGRGNFPPRFSGLQFPNYSSELNVNALELDDSALYLCASSVKQGFNTEAFFGQGTRLTVV.

This clone was seen a single time. The genes are TRBV3-1 (or the pseudogene TRBV3-2) and TRBJ1-1, with D unresolved. With 0 bases removed from V and 0 bases from J, the gap between germline ends came to 8 bases. This CDR3 has 15 amino acids. Germline-derived CDR1 and CDR2 are LGHDT and YNNKEL (reference sequence). CDR3 coding DNA: TGTGCCAGCAGCCAAGATAGAGGAGTGAACACTGAAGCTTTCTTT. It is translated as CASSQDRGVNTEAFF.

This chain uses TRBV18 with TRBJ1-6; perhaps TRBD1 as D (6 bases). This CDR3 has 15 amino acids. Germline CDR1 is KGHSH and CDR2 is LQKENI. V lost 3 bases and J 5 bases, leaving 11 bases between the germline ends. For the CDR3, the DNA is TGTGCCAGCTCACCGCAGGCAGGGGATAATTCACCCCTCCACTTT. Translation: CASSPQAGDNSPLHF.

The rearrangement joins TRBV27 to TRBJ2-3; 7 positions agree with TRBD2. The CDR3 totals 17 residues. Germline lookup yields CDR1 MNHEY and CDR2 SMNVEV (reference sequence). J lost 3 bases, V lost 5 bases, and 14 bases had no gene match. The CDR3 nucleotides read TGTGCCAGCAGTACCTCCCTTGGCGGGAGAGGTACAGATACGCAGTATTTT. This gives the protein CASSTSLGGRGTDTQYF.

The V and J genes are TRBV9 and TRBJ2-3, with a weak D call TRBD2 (7 bases). The length of the CDR3 is 14 residues. Germline CDR1 SGDLS, CDR2 YYNGEE. V was shortened by 9 bases and J by 4 bases, with 18 bases between the two germline ends. This chain's CDR3 is CATSRGEGSDTQYF. CDR3 DNA sequence: TGTGCCACTTCGAGGGGGGAGGGTTCAGATACGCAGTATTTT.

Worth noting for this clone: Different DNA sequences within this sample yield the same CDR3. The chain recombines TRBV12-3 or TRBV12-4 with TRBJ2-3; unclear D gene. V gave up 5 bases and J gave up 5 bases, with 5 bases separating them. This CDR3 is 11 amino acids long. CDR3 nucleotides: TGTGCCAGCAGTCCCCTAGATACGCAGTATTTT. It is translated as CASSPLDTQYF.

The chain joins TRBV7-6 to TRBJ2-4; possibly TRBD2 for D (5 bases). Germline V lookup: CDR1 SGHVS, CDR2 FNYEAQ. This CDR3 has 15 amino acids. V gave up 5 bases and J gave up 2 bases, with 13 bases separating them. The CDR3 nucleotides read TGTGCCAGCAGCCCCCTCCCGGGGACCAAAAACATTCAGTACTTC. As protein: CASSPLPGTKNIQYF.

The CDR3: CASSEFGGVSGYTF. The DNA for the CDR3 is TGTGCCAGCAGTGAGTTCGGGGGGGTATCCGGCTACACCTTC. V gene TRBV2 combines with J gene TRBJ1-2, with D maybe TRBD1 (5 bases). There are 14 residues in the CDR3. Germline assignment: CDR1 SNHLY and CDR2 FYNNEI. V was clipped by 3 bases and J by 8 bases, with 16 bases between them.

The table lists this clone with a count of one. The V call is TRBV5-1, the J call TRBJ1-1; 10 bases match TRBD1. Trimming removed 0 bases from V and 4 bases from J; junction bases left unmatched: 3. Germline V gives CDR1 SGHRS, CDR2 YFSETQ. The length of the CDR3 is 15 residues. CDR3 region: CASSLAGTGVTEAFF. CDR3 in DNA: TGCGCCAGCAGCTTGGCGGGGACAGGGGTCACTGAAGCTTTCTTT.

The chain joins TRBV5-5 to TRBJ2-1, with D perhaps TRBD1 (6 bases). V dropped 4 bases and J dropped 8 bases, with 16 bases sitting between them. The CDR3 is made up of 14 amino acids. CDR1 and CDR2 from the germline V gene are SGHKS and YYEKEE (reference sequence). This CDR3 reads CASSPGTSSDEQFF. In nucleotides, the CDR3 is TGTGCCAGCAGCCCTGGGACAAGTTCAGATGAGCAGTTCTTC.

The chain carries TRBV7-9 and TRBJ2-7, with 10 bases identical to TRBD2. The V segment lost 1 base and the J segment 3 bases; nucleotides outside the gene matches: 12. Germline CDR1 is SEHNR and CDR2 is FQNEAQ (reference sequence). This CDR3 is built from 18 residues. The CDR3 DNA is TGTGCCAGCAGCTTAGGTCTAGCGGGAGCGGGGGGTGTCTACGAGCAGTACTTC. Its protein product is CASSLGLAGAGGVYEQYF.

The chain employs TRBV11-3 and TRBJ2-7; 12 positions match TRBD2. CDR1 and CDR2 from the germline V gene are SGHNT and YENEEA. CDR3 length: 15 residues. Trimming cost V 5 bases and J 4 bases; bases outside gene matches: 6. The CDR3 loop is CASSHRTSGIYEQYF. In DNA form, the CDR3 reads TGTGCCAGCAGCCATCGGACTAGCGGGATTTACGAGCAGTACTTC.

This chain links TRBV5-1 with TRBJ2-2, with a possible D match to TRBD1 (6 bases). The CDR3 is made up of 14 amino acids. V was trimmed by 6 bases and J by 6 bases, leaving 15 bases between them. Germline CDR1 reads SGHRS; CDR2 reads YFSETQ. In nucleotides, the CDR3 is TGCGCCAGCACACAAACAGGGATCTCCGGGGAGCTGTTTTTT. It is translated as CASTQTGISGELFF.

The chain uses TRBV19 and TRBJ2-7; 7 bases align to TRBD1. With V trimmed by 3 bases and J by 2 bases, 4 bases remained unmatched. The germline V gene encodes CDR1 LNHDA and CDR2 SQIVND (reference sequence). The CDR3 spans 14 residues. The CDR3 DNA is TGTGCCAGTAGTATCGAGGACAGGACCTACGAGCAGTACTTC. This translates into CASSIEDRTYEQYF.

The chain carries TRBV19 and TRBJ1-3; D gene uncertain. The V end lost 6 bases, the J end lost 5 bases, and 11 bases lay between the germline ends. Germline V gives CDR1 LNHDA, CDR2 SQIVND (reference sequence). This CDR3 is 13 amino acids long. The CDR3 reads CASSVGSRNTIYF. The DNA for the CDR3 is TGTGCCAGTAGCGTGGGCTCCCGAAACACCATATATTTT.

This clone has just one count. CDR3 loop: CASSLVISGKDTQYF. The CDR3 DNA sequence: TGTGCCAGCAGCTTAGTAATTAGCGGGAAGGATACGCAGTATTTT. The J gene is TRBJ2-3, the V gene TRBV7-9; 8 bases line up with TRBD2. CDR3 length equals 15 residues. V lost 1 base to trimming and J lost 6 bases; unmatched junction nucleotides: 6. Per germline, CDR1 SEHNR and CDR2 FQNEAQ (reference sequence).

This chain uses TRBV5-1 with TRBJ1-5; D is possibly TRBD1 (6 bases). The CDR3 extends over 17 amino acids. Germline values: CDR1 SGHRS, CDR2 YFSETQ. Trimming took 0 bases from V and 4 from J, leaving 17 bases between them. This CDR3 is CASSLGIGQIQNQPQHF. DNA of the CDR3: TGCGCCAGCAGCTTGGGGATCGGACAGATACAGAATCAGCCCCAGCATTTT.

The chain joins TRBV6-5 to TRBJ2-1, with TRBD2 matching over 8 bases. The CDR3 loop spans 15 amino acids. After removal of 3 bases from V and 8 bases from J, the junction contained 9 bases not matched to a gene. Germline CDR1 and CDR2: MNHEY and SVGAGI. This chain's CDR3 is CASSYRSGTVDEQFF. For the CDR3, the DNA is TGTGCCAGCAGTTATCGTAGCGGGACGGTAGATGAGCAGTTCTTC.

This clone was recorded only once. CDR3 coding DNA: TGTGCCAGCAGTCGGGGGGCTAGCGGGTTTTCCTACGAGCAGTACTTC. Its translation is CASSRGASGFSYEQYF. This chain links TRBV27 with TRBJ2-7, with 8 positions matching TRBD2. This CDR3 spans 16 amino acids. Trimming took 5 bases from V and 1 from J; bases not matched to a gene: 10. CDR1 MNHEY and CDR2 SMNVEV come from the germline V gene (reference sequence).

This chain uses TRBV6-5 with TRBJ2-5; the D gene is possibly TRBD2 (5 bases). V was trimmed by 8 bases and J by 9 bases, leaving 22 bases between them. The CDR3 is 14 amino acids. Germline values: CDR1 MNHEY, CDR2 SVGAGI. The CDR3 region has the DNA TGTGCCAGCTGCGAGGGTGGCTTCAAGGTGGCCCAGTACTTC. It specifies CASCEGGFKVAQYF.

V and J are TRBV7-3 and TRBJ1-3; D is perhaps TRBD1 (6 bases). There are 14 residues in the CDR3. Germline V lookup: CDR1 SGHTA, CDR2 FQGTGA. V was shortened by 2 bases and J by 4 bases, with 9 bases between the two germline ends. CDR3 sequence reads: CASSLGQGGNTIYF. The CDR3 bases are TGTGCCAGCAGCTTAGGCCAGGGGGGAAACACCATATATTTT.

The J gene is TRBJ1-6, the V gene TRBV28; 7 bases are shared with TRBD1. This CDR3 has 15 residues. The germline V gene encodes CDR1 MDHEN and CDR2 SYDVKM. The V gene end was trimmed by 6 bases and the J gene end by 5 bases; junction bases not matched to a gene: 7. CDR3 coding DNA: TGTGCCAGCAGAGGGGGCTTCTTCGATAATTCACCCCTCCACTTT. This encodes CASRGGFFDNSPLHF.

The chain combines TRBV7-2 with TRBJ2-1, with 9 bases that match TRBD2. The ends lost 0 bases at V and 6 bases at J; junction bases unmatched: 6. Germline V gene sequence: CDR1 SGHTA, CDR2 FQGNSA. This CDR3 region has 16 residues. The CDR3 here is CASSLAASGAFNEQFF. The CDR3 bases are TGTGCCAGCAGCTTAGCCGCTAGCGGGGCCTTCAATGAGCAGTTCTTC.